The entry below describes one T cell receptor beta chain. Its antigen is not known. Data came from immunoSEQ multiplex PCR; TCRdb stores just in-frame clones and leaves some out. In the table there are 110,000 to 150,000 clones, roughly 89% of which are singletons. This record comes from a study of T cell responses to AZD1222 COVID-19 vaccine. Whole-study results and caveats: There were mostly white British donors and more females than males, and clonal diversity was possibly underestimated.

The source of this sequence is an adult in good health. The starting material was peripheral blood, obtained on day 0 of AZD1222 vaccination.

The CDR3 nucleotides are TGCGCCAGCAGCTTGGAGGTCGAGGGGTGGGAGCAGTACTTC. Its protein is CASSLEVEGWEQYF. J is TRBJ2-7 and V is TRBV5-1, with D perhaps assigned TRBD1 or TRBD2 (5 bases each). This CDR3 region has 14 residues. Germline V gene lookup returns CDR1 SGHRS and CDR2 YFSETQ. The germline V and J ends were trimmed by 0 bases and 7 bases, with 14 bases remaining between them.